This record concerns one T cell receptor beta chain sequence. Antigen specificity is unknown. Assay: immunoSEQ multiplex PCR; the TCRdb copy retains only in-frame clones and omits some. The sample has tens of thousands of clones, around 90% seen once; the top ten hold approximately 2%. The germline CDR1 and CDR2 sequences are MNHEY and SMNVEV (reference sequence). This CDR3 is 16 amino acids long. The V end lost 3 bases, the J end lost 3 bases, and 17 bases lay between the germline ends. While the first cohort had 500 to 700 subjects, the donors belonged to the separate validation cohort of 100 to 150 subjects. The sample is drawn from a study of cytomegalovirus exposure and HLA in healthy donors. Study outcomes and limitations: Researchers reported that a few CMV-associated chains were confirmed in vitro as CMV antigen-specific. The study recorded more than 150 TCR beta chains that were cytomegalovirus-associated. In the 120 validation repertoires, just under 95% of cluster scores exceeded 0, per a later analysis.

The sequencing sample was made of PBMCs. The V call is TRBV27, the J call TRBJ1-1; the D is unclear. The clonotype was recovered from a woman younger than 45 in good health and CMV-seronegative. The CDR3 loop reads CASSLSTLTYHTEAFF. The CDR3, as DNA: TGTGCCAGCAGTTTGTCCACGCTTACATATCACACTGAAGCTTTCTTT.